This T cell receptor (beta chain) was profiled in a study of cytomegalovirus exposure and HLA in healthy donors (dated by TCRdb to the late 2010s). For context, the study as a whole: An earlier analysis of some 600 of the donors reported about 260 Gb of sequence data and 117 million unique TCR beta sequences obtained from 180 million or so T cells. To decide whether each TCR beta V gene segment behaved as functional or pseudogenic, an earlier analysis of approximately 620 of the donors relied on high-throughput TCR beta sequencing. A later analysis re-analyzed previously published TCR beta repertoires from 666 donors and added high-resolution HLA genotyping to study TCR occurrence patterns. On average, approximately 250,000 unique TCR beta nucleotide sequences were sequenced per donor among fewer than 500 genotyped donors of the cohort, with 15% to 20% of those sequences being non-productive. Donor age, sex, ethnicity and CMV serostatus were compiled alongside the repertoire data. Of the roughly 410 genotyped donors, more than 75% were placed in the genetic ancestry cluster associated with self-reported Caucasian donors. The study used immunosequencing to profile the T cell repertoires of hundreds of subjects and linked those repertoires to cytomegalovirus serostatus. The study aimed to test whether signatures of past pathogen exposure could be identified by cataloging public T cell receptors. Along with the roughly 670-subject first cohort, a separate validation cohort of roughly 110 different subjects was used. Genome-wide SNP genotypes for about 65% of the roughly 670 donors were used in a later genetic analysis, which treated that subset as a discovery cohort. An early release that covered about 640 HLA-typed donors contained approximately 300 gigabases of sequencing data and 75 million to 100 million unique TCR sequences. HLA typing included class I and class II loci at four-digit resolution. Four or five DR-DQ haplotypes were handled as single units for association and clustering because linkage in the cohort was strong. Every repertoire in the discovery cohort had been generated on one and the same sequencing platform. Typing coverage varied by locus: about 629-630 donors for A, B, C, DRB1 and DQB1; approximately 500 for DQA1; over 600 for DPA1; 450 to 480 for DPB1. In the later analysis, no new phenotypic data were used to find candidate immune exposures; instead, reliance was placed on TCR beta sequences and their occurrence across donors. High-throughput TCR immunosequencing, statistical association of individual TCRs with disease status, and machine learning were combined to predict cytomegalovirus infection status.

In total, approximately 690 healthy bone marrow donors made up the cohort. At the time of sampling, all cohort members were nominally healthy, though unrecorded immune exposures were likely present. The donor was CMV seropositive and was included in the group of some 290 seropositive cohort members. Every donor gave a peripheral blood sample, and the peripheral blood mononuclear cells from that sample were used for TCR beta sequencing. Genomic DNA extraction from the blood cell samples was performed with the Qiagen DNeasy Blood Extraction Kit. The library was made by the immunoSEQ multiplex PCR assay. A mixture of 60 forward primers for TCR Vbeta segments and 13 reverse primers for TCR Jbeta segments was used in the multiplex PCR. Amplification of the CDR3 region of rearranged TCR beta genes was performed with a multiplex PCR assay on genomic DNA. Amplified TCR beta libraries were sequenced as 87-base-pair reads on the Illumina HiSeq System. The study's own analysis went as follows. A later analysis tallied roughly 76 million unique TCR beta chains across the roughly 610 repertoires, and about 12 million of those chains were shared by two or more donors. To remove PCR and sequencing errors, raw reads were error-corrected and collapsed into unique sequences using a nearest-neighbor algorithm that merged closely related sequences. To assign V, D and J gene segments, CDR3 sequences were aligned to IMGT reference sequences. For a sequence to be retained, at least a six-nucleotide match to both a V gene segment and a J gene segment was required. Rearrangements were called productive when the CDR3 lacked stop codons and stayed in frame with V and J; all others were non-productive. Following IMGT convention, CDR3 was defined as the stretch from the second conserved V-encoded cysteine to the conserved J-encoded phenylalanine. In an earlier analysis of more than 550 of the donors, sequences lacking an unambiguous match to a single V gene segment were excluded. An earlier analysis of fewer than 750 of the donors called V segments functional above 56.7% productive rearrangements and segregating when the between-donor standard deviation exceeded 5%. A statistical classification framework was built to diagnose cytomegalovirus status from the catalog of TCR beta chain sequences. A later analysis assigned V and J genes by comparing TCR nucleotide sequences with IMGT/GENE-DB human TR gene sequences. Using the TCRdist pipeline, a later analysis assigned CDR3 sequences along with most-parsimonious VDJ recombination scenarios. In a later analysis, every TCR beta chain was defined by the combination of its CDR3 amino acid sequence and its V-gene family, and reads without a unique V-gene family were dropped. In a later analysis, 450 to 600 highly shared, low-generation-probability nucleotide sequences were removed to address suspected cross-contamination and a sequencing artifact. A later analysis calculated a clonal expansion index for each public chain from normalized within-repertoire ranks of inferred template counts. In a later analysis, generation probabilities were computed with a VDJ recombination model fitted to out-of-frame rearrangements, and the resulting probabilities were checked against IGoR. In a later analysis, hypergeometric tests were used to score TCR-TCR, TCR-HLA and TCR-CMV co-occurrence, with a repertoire-size bias correction applied to TCR pairs. False discovery rates were estimated in a later analysis by permuting HLA or CMV assignments 20 times. In a later analysis, co-occurring TCRs were grouped using DBSCAN, with TCRdist sequence similarity added in when clustering inside HLA-allele-positive subsets. For co-occurrence clustering, repertoires with fewer than 30,000 or more than 120,000 public chains were excluded, along with roughly five repertoires with anomalous nucleotide sharing. As stored in TCRdb, this immuneACCESS dataset retains in-frame rearrangements with V and J assigned. A fraction of the clones does not appear; measured against another copy, unresolved V genes explain less than half of the discrepancy, and the remainder lacks a known reason. V and J calls and clone size are those listed in that table; D and trimming were worked out from the DNA. The sample contains 130,000 or so clones, 82% of them found a single time. The top ten hold roughly 3.2% of the sample.

The germline V gene encodes CDR1 SGHVS and CDR2 FQNEAQ. Its CDR3 holds 15 amino acids, cysteine through phenylalanine. This entry keeps only the CDR3 DNA: 45 bases, framed from base 1. Trimming removed 4 bases from V and 9 bases from J; the gene matches leave 9 bases unexplained. Beyond this particular receptor, the publication reports: Because counts were too low, about 18 rarely observed V segments, including chromosome 9 orphons, were excluded from the earlier analysis of 587 of the donors. According to a later analysis, most CMV-associated TCR beta chains appeared to be HLA-restricted, and the HLA associations seemed to be driven largely by CMV exposure. In this cohort, only TCR beta chains were sequenced, and detectable features were limited by the absence of alpha or paired-chain data. Assigning TCR associations to individual alleles was difficult when HLA alleles, especially DR and DQ, strongly co-occurred. A later analysis found that HLA-associated TCR beta chains were more clonally expanded and had lower generation probabilities than equally common non-associated chains. According to a later analysis, TCR association rates differed among HLA loci, with DRB1 alleles showing the most associated TCRs and HLA-C alleles showing the fewest. Roughly uniform sequencing depth across donors was assumed in presence/absence analyses, although this assumption may not hold. An association between a missense DCLRE1C variant and V-gene and J-gene trimming of TCR beta chains was found in a later genetic analysis and replicated in an independent cohort. Correlated functional status among segregating V segments might be attributable to linkage disequilibrium, but an unknown experimental factor could not be ruled out. Most TCR sequences were observed very rarely across donors, whereas some public TCRs were present in many individuals. In an earlier analysis of approximately 600 of the donors, most TCR beta V segments were observed in productive rearrangements about 87% or about 30% of the time, broadly matching IMGT annotations. According to the authors, the approach could potentially be generalized to other disease states and immunological phenotypes. Because some donors lacked HLA typing at each locus, the association tests relied only on the typed subset. The study listed around 160 TCR beta chains as associated with cytomegalovirus. Cytomegalovirus status was reported to be diagnosed by the classifier with high specificity and sensitivity in both the original and validation cohorts. In vitro tests confirmed that a few of the cytomegalovirus-associated TCR beta chains recognize cytomegalovirus antigens. Several of the top co-occurrence clusters appeared to be linked to parvovirus B19, influenza, CMV and Epstein-Barr virus, according to a later analysis. The 87-base-pair reads could not distinguish some IMGT-functional V segments, including TRBV6-2 and TRBV6-3, so those segments were excluded. A group of highly shared sequence variants was considered likely to be a technical artifact of the sequencing pipeline. Compared with the roughly 720-donor mean, donors in an Asian-associated ancestry cluster had fewer N-insertions in productive TCRs, according to a later genetic analysis. A further reported finding was that TCR beta sequences accurately predicted the HLA-A and HLA-B alleles for most subjects in the first cohort. For the cohort, immune exposure information was limited to CMV serostatus. Specific HLA alleles were associated with 15,000 to 20,000 TCR beta sequences at a false discovery rate of 0.05 in a later analysis.

Details on this clone: Which antigen it targets is not known. Qualities for individual bases were not recorded, and no much larger clone is one base off.

The receptor's source is a man aged 18 to 29 in good health and CMV-seropositive. Sample: PBMCs. The chain joins TRBV7-8 to TRBJ2-1; 10 of the junction bases match TRBD2. The CDR3 region: CASSSEREGLCEQFF. The sequenced DNA: TGTGCCAGCAGCTCGGAGCGGGAGGGCCTTTGTGAGCAGTTCTTC.